This TCR beta chain is drawn from a study of T cells after yellow fever vaccination. About the research overall: Preparation of fractions with low cell numbers was performed using SMART-Seq v4 Ultra Low Input.

Regarding this clonotype: What it binds is not known.

Trimming left V 6 bases short and J 0 bases short, with 13 bases between. CDR1 and CDR2 (germline): MNHEY, SVGAGI. This CDR3 comprises 15 residues. TCRdb reprocessed the 5' RACE reads with MiXCR, giving one entry per CDR3 protein. The top ten hold less than 3.5% of the sample, which has some 260,000 distinct CDR3 sequences, 5.2% seen once. Overall study findings and caveats: CD4 and CD8 compartments shared a small share of clonotypes.

The starting material was CD4+ T cells sorted from PBMCs, obtained on the day of the yellow fever booster vaccination. The clonotype originates from a man aged 18 to 29 who received the YFV17D yellow fever vaccine. The chain couples TRBV6-5 to TRBJ2-3; D remains ambiguous. This CDR3 is CASRGKQLSTDTQYF. CDR3 nucleotide sequence: TGTGCCAGCAGGGGGAAACAGCTTAGCACAGATACGCAGTATTTT.